The sequence of this T cell receptor (beta chain) was determined in a study of blood T cell repertoires in COVID-19. Study in general: Samples of COVID-19 (acute and convalescent) were obtained from the United States, Italy and Spain.

This CDR3 has 15 residues. The V gene lost 1 base and the J gene lost 4 bases, with 14 bases spanning the gap. From germline, CDR1 is SGHRS and CDR2 YFSETQ. TCRdb's copy holds only in-frame clones and misses some; the assay was immunoSEQ multiplex PCR. The repertoire consists of some 400,000 clones, with approximately 89% occurring once and the leading ten covering roughly 2%. The specimen sequenced was peripheral blood. The chain is built from TRBV5-1 and TRBJ1-2; no firm D call. The TCR sequence derives from an older woman with COVID-19, enrolled during active disease. The CDR3 loop reads CASSLYTGQGYGYTF. The CDR3 DNA is TGCGCCAGCAGCTTGTATACTGGGCAAGGCTATGGCTACACCTTC.